Here is one TCR beta chain with its context. V lost 3 bases, J lost 7 bases, and 8 bases stayed unmatched. From germline, CDR1 is DFQATT and CDR2 SNEGSKA (reference sequence). The CDR3 loop spans 14 amino acids. This sample stems from a study of patients and donors after allogeneic stem cell transplantation. TCRdb recomputed calls from the RT-PCR reads with MiXCR, one row per CDR3 protein. Counted here are around 150,000 distinct CDR3 sequences, roughly two fifths occurring once; the ten biggest clones make up 40% to 55%. Sequencing used blood, either unsorted or a sorted T cell fraction (not recorded which). The sequence was collected from a human donor who was either an allogeneic HSCT recipient or a stem cell or donor lymphocyte infusion donor (not recorded which). It is not recorded whose cells these are; they may come from a transplant donor. This chain links TRBV20-1 with TRBJ1-4; TRBD1 matches 7 bases. The CDR3 loop is CSASRQGRREKLFF. DNA for the CDR3: TGCAGTGCTAGCAGACAGGGAAGGCGTGAAAAACTGTTTTTT.